One sample yielded the 14 T cell receptor beta chains listed below, sequenced in a study of blood T cell repertoires in COVID-19 (dated by TCRdb to the early 2020s). The library was obtained by the immunoSEQ multiplex PCR assay. TCRdb limited this immuneACCESS table to in-frame rearrangements with V and J called. A share of clones is missing; checked studies link under half to unresolved V genes, and the rest is unexplained. For this sample the table gives some 240,000 clones, of which approximately 89% were detected only once. Roughly a tenth of the sample is held by the ten biggest clonotypes. The sample was peripheral blood. All receptors come from a woman aged 70-85 years with COVID-19, enrolled during active disease.

The chain joins TRBV5-4 to TRBJ2-5; D is ambiguous. Germline V lookup: CDR1 SGHNT, CDR2 YYREEE (reference sequence). Trimming stripped 4 bases from V and 4 bases from J, with 14 bases between. CDR3 length equals 14 residues. CDR3 nucleotides: TGTGCCAGCAGCCCTCGGGTCTTGGGAGAGACCCAGTACTTC. Its translation is CASSPRVLGETQYF.

The chain links TRBV6-6 to TRBJ1-2; 7 bases line up with TRBD1. Germline V CDR1 and CDR2: MNHNY, SVGAGI (reference sequence). V lost 4 bases, J lost 0 bases, and 2 bases stayed unmatched. This CDR3 is built from 14 residues. CDR3: CASSSGTANYGYTF. CDR3 in DNA: TGTGCCAGCAGTTCCGGGACAGCTAACTATGGCTACACCTTC.

V is TRBV6-5 and J is TRBJ1-5, with D possibly matching TRBD1 (5 bases). In germline, CDR1 is MNHEY, CDR2 SVGAGI. The germline V and J ends were trimmed by 5 bases and 6 bases, with 14 bases remaining between them. The length of the CDR3 is 14 residues. The CDR3 DNA is TGTGCCAGCAGTCGACAGACCAGGAGTCAGCCCCAGCATTTT. This encodes CASSRQTRSQPQHF.

This clone came up once. This sequence joins TRBV5-1 and TRBJ1-2; D perhaps matches TRBD1 (5 bases). CDR3 length: 14 amino acids. Trimming stripped 0 bases from V and 8 bases from J, with 14 bases between. The germline CDR1 and CDR2 sequences are SGHRS and YFSETQ. The CDR3 DNA follows: TGCGCCAGCAGCTTGGTGGGGGGTGTGGAAGGCTACACCTTC. Amino acids: CASSLVGGVEGYTF. The whole variable domain, remainder taken from reference TRBV5-1 and TRBJ1-2, is KAGVTQTPRYLIKTRGQQVTLSCSPISGHRSVSWYQQTPGQGLQFLFEYFSETQRNKGNFPGRFSGRQFSNSRSEMNVSTLELGDSALYLCASSLVGGVEGYTFGSGTRLTVV.

This sequence joins TRBV24-1 and TRBJ1-2, with TRBD1 as a possible D gene (6 bases). There are 12 residues in the CDR3. CDR1 KGHDR and CDR2 SFDVKD come from the germline V gene. The V gene lost 5 bases and the J gene lost 3 bases, with 6 bases spanning the gap. DNA for the CDR3: TGTGCCACCAGTGGGGGGCACTATGGCTACACCTTC. It yields the protein CATSGGHYGYTF.

The rearrangement links TRBV30 to TRBJ1-2, with unresolved D. Trimming pared 0 bases from V and 0 bases from J, leaving 5 bases between. The germline gives CDR1 GTSNPN, CDR2 SVGIG (reference sequence). The CDR3 length is 13 residues. The CDR3 DNA follows: TGTGCCTGGAGTGTACAGTCTAACTATGGCTACACCTTC. Its protein product is CAWSVQSNYGYTF. Filled out from reference TRBV30 and TRBJ1-2, the complete variable domain reads SQTIHQWPATLVQPVGSPLSLECTVEGTSNPNLYWYRQAAGRGLQLLFYSVGIGQISSEVPQNLSASRPQDRQFILSSKKLLLSDSGFYLCAWSVQSNYGYTFGSGTRLTVV.

The chain is built from TRBV6-2 or TRBV6-3 and TRBJ2-1; 7 bases are shared with TRBD1. This CDR3 region has 15 residues. Germline lookup yields CDR1 MNHEY and CDR2 SVGEGT. V gave up 2 bases and J gave up 7 bases; unmatched junction bases: 8. CDR3: CASSYRQGESNEQFF. The CDR3 DNA sequence: TGTGCCAGCAGTTACCGCCAGGGGGAGTCAAATGAGCAGTTCTTC.

The chain employs TRBV5-4 and TRBJ1-6, with 7 nucleotides matching TRBD1. The CDR3 consists of 14 residues. With V trimmed by 0 bases and J by 9 bases, 3 bases remained unmatched. Germline-derived CDR1 and CDR2 are SGHNT and YYREEE (reference sequence). The CDR3 DNA reads TGTGCCAGCAGCTTGGACCAGGGGGGTTCACCCCTCCACTTT. This codes for CASSLDQGGSPLHF. The whole variable domain, filled in from reference TRBV5-4 and TRBJ1-6, reads ETGVTQSPTHLIKTRGQQVTLRCSSQSGHNTVSWYQQALGQGPQFIFQYYREEENGRGNFPPRFSGLQFPNYSSELNVNALELDDSALYLCASSLDQGGSPLHFGNGTRLTVT.

This chain connects TRBV29-1 to TRBJ1-1; TRBD1 aligns across 8 bases. The length of the CDR3 is 13 residues. Germline CDR1 is SQVTM and CDR2 is ANQGSEA. V trimming: 5 bases; J trimming: 3 bases; junction bases outside the gene matches: 5. The CDR3: CSVRQQGDTEAFF. Here the CDR3 DNA reads TGCAGCGTTCGGCAACAGGGGGACACTGAAGCTTTCTTT.

The CDR3 is CATSLTGNQPQHF. For the CDR3, the DNA is TGTGCCACCTCCCTCACAGGCAATCAGCCCCAGCATTTT. The chain carries TRBV12-3 or TRBV12-4 and TRBJ1-5; D is undetermined. With 10 bases removed from V and 2 bases from J, the gap between germline ends came to 12 bases. This CDR3 has 13 residues.

This chain uses TRBV9 with TRBJ2-5; D perhaps matches TRBD1 (5 bases). Trimming removed 1 base from V and 4 bases from J, with 8 bases in between. CDR1 is SGDLS and CDR2 is YYNGEE in the germline V gene. The CDR3 extends over 13 amino acids. The CDR3: CASSVQGSETQYF. The CDR3 nucleotides read TGTGCCAGCAGCGTACAGGGTTCAGAGACCCAGTACTTC.

The chain has TRBV7-9 and TRBJ2-1; 9 bases match TRBD2. This CDR3 is built from 15 residues. The germline V gene encodes CDR1 SEHNR and CDR2 FQNEAQ (reference sequence). J gave up 5 bases and V 4 bases, and 6 bases lay outside the gene matches. The CDR3 sequence is CASSSAGLANNEQFF. The CDR3 region has the DNA TGTGCCAGCAGCTCCGCGGGACTAGCTAACAATGAGCAGTTCTTC.

The gene calls are TRBV30 and TRBJ1-1; D is unresolved. Trimming shortened V by 0 bases and J by 6 bases, and 8 bases separated the two germline ends. CDR1 and CDR2 (germline): GTSNPN, SVGIG (reference sequence). This CDR3 contains 12 residues. In nucleotides, the CDR3 is TGTGCCTGGAGTGTACAGAATGCTGAAGCTTTCTTT. It yields the protein CAWSVQNAEAFF.

V is TRBV14 and J is TRBJ2-7, with TRBD1 matching 7 bases. CDR3 length: 11 residues. The V and J ends lost 3 bases and 9 bases, in that order; junction bases with no gene match: 2. Germline values: CDR1 SGHDN, CDR2 FVKESK. Written as DNA, the CDR3 is TGTGCCAGCAGCCACGGACAGGTGCAGTACTTC. Its translation is CASSHGQVQYF. The variable domain in full, completed from reference TRBV14 and TRBJ2-7, reads EAGVTQFPSHSVIEKGQTVTLRCDPISGHDNLYWYRRVMGKEIKFLLHFVKESKQDESGMPNNRFLAERTGGTYSTLKVQPAELEDSGVYFCASSHGQVQYFGPGTRLTVT.